This TCR beta chain comes out of a study of T cell changes during pregnancy in multiple sclerosis. Trimming left V 0 bases short and J 4 bases short, with 7 bases between. The germline gives CDR1 LGHNA, CDR2 YNFKEQ. The CDR3 runs to 14 residues. TCRdb keeps only in-frame clones here, not all; method: immunoSEQ multiplex PCR. The table has around 56,000 clones, about 88% seen once. The gene calls are TRBV4-2 and TRBJ2-1; D remains ambiguous. This material consisted of peripheral blood, taken after pregnancy. This TCR was recovered from a female donor with multiple sclerosis, enrolled in a pregnancy study. The CDR3 is CASSQDRSYNEQFF. The CDR3 region has the DNA TGTGCCAGCAGCCAAGATAGGAGTTACAATGAGCAGTTCTTC.